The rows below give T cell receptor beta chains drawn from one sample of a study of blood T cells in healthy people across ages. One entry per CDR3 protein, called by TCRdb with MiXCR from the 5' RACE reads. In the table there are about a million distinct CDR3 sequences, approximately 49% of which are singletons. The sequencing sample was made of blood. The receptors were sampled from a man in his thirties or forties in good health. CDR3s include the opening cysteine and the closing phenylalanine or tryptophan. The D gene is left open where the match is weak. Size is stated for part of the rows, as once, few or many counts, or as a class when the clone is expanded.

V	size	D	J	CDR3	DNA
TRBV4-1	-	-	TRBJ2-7	CASSQDIGSSYEQYF	TGCGCCAGCAGCCAAGATATAGGTAGCTCCTACGAGCAGTACTTC
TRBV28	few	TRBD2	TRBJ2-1	CASNLGLAGGSYNEQFF	TGTGCCAGCAACCTTGGACTAGCGGGGGGCTCGTACAATGAGCAGTTCTTC
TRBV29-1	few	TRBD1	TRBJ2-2	CSVGDRVAGELFF	TGCAGCGTTGGGGACAGGGTCGCCGGGGAGCTGTTTTTT
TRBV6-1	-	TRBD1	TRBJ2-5	CASSESTGRLYQETQYF	TGTGCCAGCAGTGAATCGACAGGGAGATTGTACCAAGAGACCCAGTACTTC
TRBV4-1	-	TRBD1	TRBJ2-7	CASSRGTGGYYEQYF	TGCGCCAGCAGCCGCGGGACAGGGGGCTACTACGAGCAGTACTTC
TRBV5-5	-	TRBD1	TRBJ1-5	CASSPGTGPSNQPQHF	TGTGCCAGCAGCCCTGGGACAGGCCCTAGCAATCAGCCCCAGCATTTT
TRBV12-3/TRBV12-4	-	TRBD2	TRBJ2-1	CASSLLVTSGGAYNEQFF	TGTGCCAGCAGTTTGTTGGTCACTAGCGGGGGGGCATACAATGAGCAGTTCTTC
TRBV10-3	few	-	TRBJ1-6	CAISDIMGAVNSPLHF	TGTGCCATCAGTGATATTATGGGAGCTGTTAATTCACCCCTCCACTTT
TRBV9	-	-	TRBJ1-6	CASSPREGVKSPLHF	TGTGCCAGCAGCCCCAGAGAGGGGGTTAAGTCACCCCTCCACTTT
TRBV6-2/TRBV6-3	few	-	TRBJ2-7	CASSYSTTLQRDTYEQYF	TGTGCCAGCAGTTACTCGACGACCCTGCAAAGGGATACCTACGAGCAGTACTTC
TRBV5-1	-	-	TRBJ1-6	CASWVGRGNSPLHF	TGCGCCAGCTGGGTCGGCAGGGGCAATTCACCCCTCCACTTT
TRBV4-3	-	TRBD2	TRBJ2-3	CASSQDRPAGGTDTQYF	TGCGCCAGCAGCCAAGATCGACCAGCGGGGGGCACAGATACGCAGTATTTT
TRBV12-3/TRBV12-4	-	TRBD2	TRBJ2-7	CASSLVGTSRPYEQYF	TGTGCCAGCAGTCTTGTTGGGACTAGCCGACCGTACGAGCAGTACTTC
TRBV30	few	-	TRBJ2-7	CAWSVRGGNYEQYF	TGTGCCTGGAGTGTACGTGGGGGGAACTACGAGCAGTACTTC
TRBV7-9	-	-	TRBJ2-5	CASSLAGLMGQETQYF	TGTGCCAGCAGCTTAGCTGGCCTCATGGGCCAAGAGACCCAGTACTTC
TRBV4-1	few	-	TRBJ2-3	CASSQESRRTDTQYF	TGCGCCAGCAGCCAAGAATCGAGGAGGACAGATACGCAGTATTTT
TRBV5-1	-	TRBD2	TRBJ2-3	CASSLGGGLITDTQYF	TGCGCCAGCAGCTTGGGCGGGGGACTCATCACAGATACGCAGTATTTT